The clone carrying this TCR beta chain was counted ten times or more. The data were obtained in a study of shared clonotypes between healthy human individuals. The CDR3 runs 13 residues. The V end lost 1 base, the J end lost 9 bases, and 9 bases lay between the germline ends. The germline gives CDR1 MGHRA, CDR2 YSYEKL. TCRdb's copy holds only in-frame clones and misses some; the assay was immunoSEQ multiplex PCR. The sample carries 75,000 to 100,000 clones, around half recorded once. The sequenced sample consisted of PBMCs. The source of this sequence is a woman aged 40-49 years in good health. Some clones in this sample may be carry-over from other donors' samples. The rearrangement uses TRBV4-1 and TRBJ2-2; no reliable D call. The CDR3: CASSQVPRWELFF. CDR3 in DNA: TGCGCCAGCAGCCAAGTCCCCCGATGGGAGCTGTTTTTT.